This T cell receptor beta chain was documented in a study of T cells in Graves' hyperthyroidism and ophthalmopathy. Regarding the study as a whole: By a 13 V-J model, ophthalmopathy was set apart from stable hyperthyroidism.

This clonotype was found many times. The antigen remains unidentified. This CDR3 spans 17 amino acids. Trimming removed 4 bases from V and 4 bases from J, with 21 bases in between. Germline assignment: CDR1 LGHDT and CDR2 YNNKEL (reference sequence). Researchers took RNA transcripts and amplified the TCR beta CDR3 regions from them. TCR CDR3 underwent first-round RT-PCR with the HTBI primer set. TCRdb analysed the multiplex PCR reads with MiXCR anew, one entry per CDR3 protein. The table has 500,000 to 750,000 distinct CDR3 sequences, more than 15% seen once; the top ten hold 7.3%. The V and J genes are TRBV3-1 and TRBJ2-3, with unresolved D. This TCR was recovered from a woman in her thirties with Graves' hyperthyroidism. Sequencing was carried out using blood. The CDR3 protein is CASSPPSRPRVSDTQYF. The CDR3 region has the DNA TGTGCCAGCAGCCCCCCCTCGAGACCTCGGGTGTCAGATACGCAGTATTTT.